This TCR beta chain was sequenced in a study of blood T cells in healthy people across ages. Germline loops: CDR1 MNHEY, CDR2 SMNVEV (reference sequence). This CDR3 is built from 14 residues. V gave up 5 bases and J gave up 1 base, with 11 bases separating them. A second about 7 to 11 cycle PCR used barcoded and J-beta primers. TCRdb passed the 5' RACE reads through MiXCR, listing each CDR3 protein once. The data hold roughly 2 million distinct CDR3 sequences, with roughly 50% observed a single time. Notes on the study in general: Whereas aged donors had fewer naive CD4+ cells, long-lived donors had more of them and higher diversity. Across the age range, TCR beta diversity per million T cells fell in a roughly linear way. The lack of PBMC sorting stopped any conclusive naive versus antigen-experienced comparison.

This clonotype came up a few times. Its target is unknown. This rearrangement joins TRBV27 to TRBJ1-2; D unresolved. Sequencing input: blood. The sequence came from a woman aged 40-49 years in good health. The CDR3 region is CASSPSPLNYGYTF. The DNA of the CDR3 is TGTGCCAGCAGTCCTTCCCCCCTTAACTATGGCTACACCTTC.